This T cell receptor beta chain was recovered during a study of CD8 T cells in Susac syndrome. About the research overall: The sequenced Susac syndrome patients included six who had clinically active disease and roughly 8 who were in remission. Findings and limits, study-wide: Clonal expansion did not appear in Susac syndrome CD4+ T cell repertoires.

Patients with Susac syndrome met diagnostic criteria defined recently for definite or probable disease. Note on this clonotype: What it binds is unknown.

The V end was cut by 2 bases, the J end by 5 bases, with 7 bases between. The CDR3 covers 13 residues. Per germline, CDR1 SEHNR and CDR2 FQNEAQ (reference sequence). The RNA, about 0.45 to 1 ug, was put through reverse transcription using random hexamers. The immunoSEQ assay covered 54 Vbeta and 13 Jbeta segments for CDR3. TCRdb reprocessed the immunoSEQ multiplex PCR reads with MiXCR, giving one entry per CDR3 protein. Here the sample spans some 150,000 distinct CDR3 sequences, approximately 95% being singletons. This receptor was taken from a human donor with Susac syndrome. The rearrangement links TRBV7-9 to TRBJ2-4; D gene unclear. The sequencing input was CD4+ T cells from PBMCs. The CDR3 reads CASSLFLQNIQYF. In DNA form, the CDR3 reads TGTGCCAGCAGCTTATTCCTCCAAAACATTCAGTACTTC.